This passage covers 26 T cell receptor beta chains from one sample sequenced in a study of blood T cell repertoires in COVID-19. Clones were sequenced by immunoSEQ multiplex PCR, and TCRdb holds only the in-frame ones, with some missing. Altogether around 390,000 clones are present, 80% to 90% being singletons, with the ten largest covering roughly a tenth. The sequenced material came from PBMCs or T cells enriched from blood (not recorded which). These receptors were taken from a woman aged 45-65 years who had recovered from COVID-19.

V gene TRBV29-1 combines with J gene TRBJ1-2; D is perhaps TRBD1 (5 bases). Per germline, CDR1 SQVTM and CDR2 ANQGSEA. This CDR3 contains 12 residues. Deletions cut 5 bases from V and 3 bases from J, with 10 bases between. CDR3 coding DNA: TGCAGCGTTCGAGCGGGGGACTATGGCTACACCTTC. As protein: CSVRAGDYGYTF.

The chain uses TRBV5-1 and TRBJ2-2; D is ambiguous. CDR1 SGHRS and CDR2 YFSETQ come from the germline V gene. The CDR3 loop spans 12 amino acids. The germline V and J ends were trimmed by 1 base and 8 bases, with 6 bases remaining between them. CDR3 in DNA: TGCGCCAGCAGCTTGTTGACAGGGGAGCTGTTTTTT. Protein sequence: CASSLLTGELFF.

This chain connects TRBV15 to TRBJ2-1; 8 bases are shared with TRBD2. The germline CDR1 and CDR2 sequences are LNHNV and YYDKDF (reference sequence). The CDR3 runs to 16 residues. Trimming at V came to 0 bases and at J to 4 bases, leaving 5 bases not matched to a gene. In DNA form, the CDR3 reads TGTGCCACCAGCAGAGATCGGGCGGGGGGTTACAATGAGCAGTTCTTC. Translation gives CATSRDRAGGYNEQFF.

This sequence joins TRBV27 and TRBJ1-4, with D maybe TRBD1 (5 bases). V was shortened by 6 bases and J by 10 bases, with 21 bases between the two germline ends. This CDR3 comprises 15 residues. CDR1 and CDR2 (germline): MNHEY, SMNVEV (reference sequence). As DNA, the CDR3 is TGTGCCAGCAGAACCGGGGGATCAGGGTTGGGAAAACTGTTTTTT. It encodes CASRTGGSGLGKLFF.

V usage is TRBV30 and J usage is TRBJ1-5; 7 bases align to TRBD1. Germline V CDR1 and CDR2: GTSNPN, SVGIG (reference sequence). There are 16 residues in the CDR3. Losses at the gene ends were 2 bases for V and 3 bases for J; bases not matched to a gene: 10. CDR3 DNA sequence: TGTGCCTGGAGTACCTGGGCCGGGACAGTCAATCAGCCCCAGCATTTT. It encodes CAWSTWAGTVNQPQHF.

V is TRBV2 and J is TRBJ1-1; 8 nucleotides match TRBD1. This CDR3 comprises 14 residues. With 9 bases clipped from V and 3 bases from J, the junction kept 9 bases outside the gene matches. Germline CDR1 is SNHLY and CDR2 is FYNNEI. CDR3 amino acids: CARIKPGQDTEAFF. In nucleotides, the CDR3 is TGTGCCAGGATAAAACCGGGACAGGACACTGAAGCTTTCTTT.

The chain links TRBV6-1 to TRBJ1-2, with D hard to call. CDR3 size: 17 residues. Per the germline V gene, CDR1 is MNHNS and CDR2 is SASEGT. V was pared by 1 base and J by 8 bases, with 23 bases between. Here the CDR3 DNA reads TGTGCCAGCAGTGAAGTGGGGTCAGTGGTTCAACTAGGGGGCTACACCTTC. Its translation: CASSEVGSVVQLGGYTF.

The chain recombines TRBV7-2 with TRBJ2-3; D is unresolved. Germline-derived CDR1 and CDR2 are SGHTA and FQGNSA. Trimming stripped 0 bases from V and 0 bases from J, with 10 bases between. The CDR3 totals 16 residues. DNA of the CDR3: TGTGCCAGCAGCTTAGCAGGAGTACCTAGCACAGATACGCAGTATTTT. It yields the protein CASSLAGVPSTDTQYF.

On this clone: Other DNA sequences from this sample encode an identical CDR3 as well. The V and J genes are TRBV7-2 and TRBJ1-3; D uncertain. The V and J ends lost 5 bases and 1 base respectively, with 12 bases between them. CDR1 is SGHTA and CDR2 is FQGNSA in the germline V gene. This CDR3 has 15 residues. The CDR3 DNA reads TGTGCCAGCAGCCTTAGCGGGTTTTCTGGAAACACCATATATTTT. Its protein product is CASSLSGFSGNTIYF.

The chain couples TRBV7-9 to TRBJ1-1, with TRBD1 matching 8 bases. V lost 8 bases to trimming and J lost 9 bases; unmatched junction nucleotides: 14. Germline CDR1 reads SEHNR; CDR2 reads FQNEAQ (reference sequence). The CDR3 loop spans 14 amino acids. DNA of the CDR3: TGTGCCAGCCGCAAGAGGGGGCAGGGGGCGCAAGCTTTCTTT. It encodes CASRKRGQGAQAFF.

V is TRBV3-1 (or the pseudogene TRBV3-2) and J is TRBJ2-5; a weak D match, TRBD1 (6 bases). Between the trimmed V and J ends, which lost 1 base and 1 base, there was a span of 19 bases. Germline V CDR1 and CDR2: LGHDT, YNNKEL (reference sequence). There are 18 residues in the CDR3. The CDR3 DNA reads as TGTGCCAGCAGCCAAGCAGGTGGGCTGGGGGCCGGCCAAGAGACCCAGTACTTC. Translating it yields CASSQAGGLGAGQETQYF.

The chain's CDR3 is CASKTVGSNSNQPQHF. The CDR3 DNA follows: TGTGCCAGCAAGACTGTCGGGAGCAATAGCAATCAGCCCCAGCATTTT. V gene TRBV2 combines with J gene TRBJ1-5; unclear D gene. Trimming took 7 bases from V and 0 from J, leaving 16 bases between them. The CDR3 totals 16 residues. Germline assignment: CDR1 SNHLY and CDR2 FYNNEI. Variable domain in full (rest from reference TRBV2 and TRBJ1-5): EPEVTQTPSHQVTQMGQEVILRCVPISNHLYFYWYRQILGQKVEFLVSFYNNEISEKSEIFDDQFSVERPDGSNFTLKIRSTKLEDSAMYFCASKTVGSNSNQPQHFGDGTRLSIL.

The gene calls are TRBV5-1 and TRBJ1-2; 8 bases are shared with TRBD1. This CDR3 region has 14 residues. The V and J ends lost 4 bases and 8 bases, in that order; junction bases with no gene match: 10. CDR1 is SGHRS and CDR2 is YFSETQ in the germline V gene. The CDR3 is CASSPEAGGAGYTF. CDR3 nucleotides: TGCGCCAGCAGCCCCGAGGCAGGGGGCGCGGGCTACACCTTC.

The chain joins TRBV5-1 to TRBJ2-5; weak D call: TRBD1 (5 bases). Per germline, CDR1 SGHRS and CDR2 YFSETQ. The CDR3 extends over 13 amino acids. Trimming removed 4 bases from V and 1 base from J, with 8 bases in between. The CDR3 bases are TGCGCCAGCAGCCACAGGTCCCAAGAGACCCAGTACTTC. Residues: CASSHRSQETQYF.

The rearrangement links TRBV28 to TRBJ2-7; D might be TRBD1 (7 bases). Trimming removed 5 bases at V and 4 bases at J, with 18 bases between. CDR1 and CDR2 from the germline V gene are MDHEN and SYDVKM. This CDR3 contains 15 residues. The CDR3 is CASSTPMTGRYEQYF. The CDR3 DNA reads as TGTGCCAGCAGTACACCCATGACAGGGAGGTACGAGCAGTACTTC. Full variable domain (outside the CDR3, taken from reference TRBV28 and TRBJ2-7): DVKVTQSSRYLVKRTGEKVFLECVQDMDHENMFWYRQDPGLGLRLIYFSYDVKMKEKGDIPEGYSVSREKKERFSLILESASTNQTSMYLCASSTPMTGRYEQYFGPGTRLTVT.

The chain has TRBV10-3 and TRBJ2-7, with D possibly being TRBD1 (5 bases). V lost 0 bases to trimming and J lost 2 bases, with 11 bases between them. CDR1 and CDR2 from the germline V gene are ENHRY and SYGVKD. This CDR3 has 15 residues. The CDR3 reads CAISESRQITYEQYF. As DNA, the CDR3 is TGTGCCATCAGTGAGTCGAGACAGATCACCTACGAGCAGTACTTC.

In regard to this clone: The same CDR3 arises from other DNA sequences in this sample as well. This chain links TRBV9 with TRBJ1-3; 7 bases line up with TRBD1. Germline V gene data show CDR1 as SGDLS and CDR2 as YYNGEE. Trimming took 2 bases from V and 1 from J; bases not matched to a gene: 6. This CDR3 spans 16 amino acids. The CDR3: CASSVQTGSSGNTIYF. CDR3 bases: TGTGCCAGCAGCGTCCAGACAGGGTCTTCTGGAAACACCATATATTTT.

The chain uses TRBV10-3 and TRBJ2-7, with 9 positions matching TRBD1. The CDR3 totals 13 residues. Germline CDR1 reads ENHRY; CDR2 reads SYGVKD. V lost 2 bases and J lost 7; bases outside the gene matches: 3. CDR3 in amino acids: CAISEMTGGEQYF. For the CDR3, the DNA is TGTGCCATCAGTGAGATGACAGGGGGAGAGCAGTACTTC.

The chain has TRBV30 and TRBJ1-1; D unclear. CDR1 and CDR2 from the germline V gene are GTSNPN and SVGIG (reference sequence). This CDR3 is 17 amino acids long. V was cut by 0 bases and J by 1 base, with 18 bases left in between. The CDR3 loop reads CAWSVSWWRRENTEAFF. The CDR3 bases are TGTGCCTGGAGTGTATCGTGGTGGAGGCGGGAGAACACTGAAGCTTTCTTT.

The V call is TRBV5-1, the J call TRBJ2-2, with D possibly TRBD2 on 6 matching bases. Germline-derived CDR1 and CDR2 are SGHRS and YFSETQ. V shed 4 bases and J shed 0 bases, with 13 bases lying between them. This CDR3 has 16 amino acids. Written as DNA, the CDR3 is TGCGCCAGCAGCACCTCGGGGGTCTCGAACACCGGGGAGCTGTTTTTT. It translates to CASSTSGVSNTGELFF.

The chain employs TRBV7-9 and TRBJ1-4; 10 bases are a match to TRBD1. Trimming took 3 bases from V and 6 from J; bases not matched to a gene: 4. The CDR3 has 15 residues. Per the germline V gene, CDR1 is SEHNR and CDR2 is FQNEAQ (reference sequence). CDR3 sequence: CASSLSGTGDEKLFF. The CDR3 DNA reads TGTGCCAGCAGCTTGAGTGGGACAGGGGATGAAAAACTGTTTTTT.

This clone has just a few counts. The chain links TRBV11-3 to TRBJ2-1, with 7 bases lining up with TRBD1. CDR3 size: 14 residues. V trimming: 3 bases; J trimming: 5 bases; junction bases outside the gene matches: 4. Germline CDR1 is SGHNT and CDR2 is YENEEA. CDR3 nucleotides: TGTGCCAGCAGCTTTAACAGGGGCGACAATGAGCAGTTCTTC. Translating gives CASSFNRGDNEQFF.

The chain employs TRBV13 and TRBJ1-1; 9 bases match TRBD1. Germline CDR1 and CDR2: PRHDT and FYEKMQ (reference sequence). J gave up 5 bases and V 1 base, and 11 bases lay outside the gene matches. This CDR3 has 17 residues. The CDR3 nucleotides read TGTGCCAGCAGCTTAGTGCTTGGGACAGGGACGTCGACTGAAGCTTTCTTT. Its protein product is CASSLVLGTGTSTEAFF.

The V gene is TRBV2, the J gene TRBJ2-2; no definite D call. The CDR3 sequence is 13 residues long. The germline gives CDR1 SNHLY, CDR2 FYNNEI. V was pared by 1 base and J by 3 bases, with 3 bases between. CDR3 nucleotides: TGTGCCAGCAGTGAAGTCTACACCGGGGAGCTGTTTTTT. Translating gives CASSEVYTGELFF. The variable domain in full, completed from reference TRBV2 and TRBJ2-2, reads EPEVTQTPSHQVTQMGQEVILRCVPISNHLYFYWYRQILGQKVEFLVSFYNNEISEKSEIFDDQFSVERPDGSNFTLKIRSTKLEDSAMYFCASSEVYTGELFFGEGSRLTVL.

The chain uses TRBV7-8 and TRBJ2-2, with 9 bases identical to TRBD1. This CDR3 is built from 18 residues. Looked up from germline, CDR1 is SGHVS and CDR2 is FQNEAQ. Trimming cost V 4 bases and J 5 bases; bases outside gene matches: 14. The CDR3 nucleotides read TGTGCCAGCAGCTCTCAGAGGACAGGGGCGTCGAGGACCGGGGAGCTGTTTTTT. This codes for CASSSQRTGASRTGELFF.

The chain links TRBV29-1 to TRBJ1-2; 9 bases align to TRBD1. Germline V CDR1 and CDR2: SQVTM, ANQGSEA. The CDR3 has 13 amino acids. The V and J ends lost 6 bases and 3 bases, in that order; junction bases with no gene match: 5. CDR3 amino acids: CSVLDRGDYGYTF. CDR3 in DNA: TGCAGCGTGCTAGACAGGGGGGACTATGGCTACACCTTC. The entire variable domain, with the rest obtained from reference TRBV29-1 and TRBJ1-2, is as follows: SAVISQKPSRDICQRGTSLTIQCQVDSQVTMMFWYRQQPGQSLTLIATANQGSEATYESGFVIDKFPISRPNLTFSTLTVSNMSPEDSSIYLCSVLDRGDYGYTFGSGTRLTVV.